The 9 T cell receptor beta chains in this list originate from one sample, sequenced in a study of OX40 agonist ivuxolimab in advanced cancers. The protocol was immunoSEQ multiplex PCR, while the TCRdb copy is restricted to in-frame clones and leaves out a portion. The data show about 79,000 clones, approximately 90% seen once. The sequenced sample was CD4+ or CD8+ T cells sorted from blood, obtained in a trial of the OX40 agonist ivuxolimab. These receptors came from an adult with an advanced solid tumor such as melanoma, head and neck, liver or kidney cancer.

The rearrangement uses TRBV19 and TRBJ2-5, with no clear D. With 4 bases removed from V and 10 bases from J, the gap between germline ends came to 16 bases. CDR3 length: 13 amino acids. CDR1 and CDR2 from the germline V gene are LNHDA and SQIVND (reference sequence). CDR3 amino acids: CASSTGPSQLQYF. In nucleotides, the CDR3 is TGTGCCAGTAGTACAGGTCCTAGTCAGCTCCAGTACTTC.

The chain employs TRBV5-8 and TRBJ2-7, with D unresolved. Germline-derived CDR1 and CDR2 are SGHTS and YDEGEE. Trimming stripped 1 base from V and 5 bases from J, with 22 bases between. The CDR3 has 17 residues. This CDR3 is CASSLPVMAVFGHEQYF. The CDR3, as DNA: TGTGCCAGCAGCTTGCCTGTAATGGCAGTCTTCGGCCACGAGCAGTACTTC.

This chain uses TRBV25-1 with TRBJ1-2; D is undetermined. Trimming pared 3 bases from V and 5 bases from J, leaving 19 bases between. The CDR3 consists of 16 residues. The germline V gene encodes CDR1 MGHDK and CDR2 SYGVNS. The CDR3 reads CASSDELREGRYGYTF. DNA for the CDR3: TGTGCCAGCAGTGACGAATTGAGGGAGGGAAGGTATGGCTACACCTTC.

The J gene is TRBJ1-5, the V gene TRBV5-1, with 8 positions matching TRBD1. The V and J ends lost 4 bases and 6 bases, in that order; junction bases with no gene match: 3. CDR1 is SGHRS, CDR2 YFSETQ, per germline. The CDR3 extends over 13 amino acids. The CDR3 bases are TGCGCCAGCAGCCAGGGGGCTGGTCAGCCCCAGCATTTT. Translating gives CASSQGAGQPQHF.

The CDR3 here is CASSEGGAGGATYEQYF. For the CDR3, the DNA is TGTGCCAGCAGTGAAGGAGGGGCGGGAGGGGCTACCTACGAGCAGTACTTC. The rearrangement joins TRBV2 to TRBJ2-7; 9 nucleotides match TRBD2. Trimming at V came to 1 base and at J to 2 bases, leaving 9 bases not matched to a gene. The CDR3 loop spans 17 amino acids. CDR1 and CDR2 (germline): SNHLY, FYNNEI.

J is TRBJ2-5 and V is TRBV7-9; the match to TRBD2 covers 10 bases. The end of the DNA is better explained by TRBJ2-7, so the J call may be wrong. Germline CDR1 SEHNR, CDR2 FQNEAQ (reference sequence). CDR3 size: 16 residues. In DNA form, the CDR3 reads TGTGCCAGCAGCTTAGTGGCTAGCGGGAGCTCCTACGAGCAGTACTTC. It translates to CASSLVASGSSYEQYF.

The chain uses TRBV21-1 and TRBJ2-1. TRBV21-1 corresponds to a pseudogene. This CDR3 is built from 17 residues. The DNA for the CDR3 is TGTGCCAGCAGCAAAGAGGGGGAGGTTGGTACCTACAATGAGCAGTTCTTC. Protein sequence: CASSKEGEVGTYNEQFF.

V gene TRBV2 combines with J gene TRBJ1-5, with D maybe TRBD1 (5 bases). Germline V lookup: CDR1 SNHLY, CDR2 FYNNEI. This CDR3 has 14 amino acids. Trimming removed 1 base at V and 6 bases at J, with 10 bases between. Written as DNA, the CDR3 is TGTGCCAGCAGTGAAGGGGGGGTTGGTCAGCCCCAGCATTTT. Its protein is CASSEGGVGQPQHF.

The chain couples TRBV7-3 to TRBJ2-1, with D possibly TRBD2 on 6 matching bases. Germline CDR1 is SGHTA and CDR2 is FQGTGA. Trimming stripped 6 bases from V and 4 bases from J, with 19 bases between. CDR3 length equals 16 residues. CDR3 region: CASSSGPGLNYNEQFF. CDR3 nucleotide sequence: TGTGCCAGCAGTTCAGGACCGGGACTCAATTACAATGAGCAGTTCTTC.